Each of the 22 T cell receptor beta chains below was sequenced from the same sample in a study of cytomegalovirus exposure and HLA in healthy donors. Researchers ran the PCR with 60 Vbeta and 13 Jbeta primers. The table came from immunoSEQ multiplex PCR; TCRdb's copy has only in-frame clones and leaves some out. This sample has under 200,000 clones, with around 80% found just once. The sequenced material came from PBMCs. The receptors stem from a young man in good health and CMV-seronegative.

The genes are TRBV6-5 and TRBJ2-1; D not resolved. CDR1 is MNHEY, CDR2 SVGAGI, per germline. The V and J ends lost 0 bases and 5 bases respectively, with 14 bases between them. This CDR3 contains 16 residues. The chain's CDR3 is CASSYSSAEVDNEQFF. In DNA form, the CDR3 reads TGTGCCAGCAGTTACTCGTCGGCAGAGGTGGACAATGAGCAGTTCTTC.

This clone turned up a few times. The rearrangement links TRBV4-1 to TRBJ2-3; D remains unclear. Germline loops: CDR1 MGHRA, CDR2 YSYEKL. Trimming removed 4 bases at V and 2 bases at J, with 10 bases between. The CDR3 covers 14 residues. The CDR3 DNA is TGCGCCAGCAGCCCCCCGTTCTACACAGATACGCAGTATTTT. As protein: CASSPPFYTDTQYF.

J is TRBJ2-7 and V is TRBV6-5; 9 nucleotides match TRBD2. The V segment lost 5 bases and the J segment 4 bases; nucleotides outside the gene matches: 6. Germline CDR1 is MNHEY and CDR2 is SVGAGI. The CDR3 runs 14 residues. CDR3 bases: TGTGCCAGCAGTCAAGTAGCGGGAGCTTACGAGCAGTACTTC. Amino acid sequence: CASSQVAGAYEQYF.

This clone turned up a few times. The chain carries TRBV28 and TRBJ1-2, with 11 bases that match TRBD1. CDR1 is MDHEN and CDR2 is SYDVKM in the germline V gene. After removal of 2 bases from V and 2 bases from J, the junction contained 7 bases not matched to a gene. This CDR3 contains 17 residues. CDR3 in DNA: TGTGCCAGCAGTTTAAGGGATGGGGACAGGGGGAACTATGGCTACACCTTC. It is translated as CASSLRDGDRGNYGYTF.

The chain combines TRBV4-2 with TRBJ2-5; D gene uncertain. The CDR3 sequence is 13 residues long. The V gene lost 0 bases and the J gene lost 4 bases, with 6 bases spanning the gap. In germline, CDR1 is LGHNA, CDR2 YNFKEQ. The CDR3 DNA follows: TGTGCCAGCAGCCAAGACTTATTAGAGACCCAGTACTTC. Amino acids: CASSQDLLETQYF.

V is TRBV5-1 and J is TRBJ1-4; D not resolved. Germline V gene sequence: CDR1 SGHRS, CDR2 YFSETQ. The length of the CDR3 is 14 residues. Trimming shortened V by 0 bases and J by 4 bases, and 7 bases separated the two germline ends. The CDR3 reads CASSLGGSNEKLFF. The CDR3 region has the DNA TGCGCCAGCAGCTTGGGAGGAAGTAATGAAAAACTGTTTTTT.

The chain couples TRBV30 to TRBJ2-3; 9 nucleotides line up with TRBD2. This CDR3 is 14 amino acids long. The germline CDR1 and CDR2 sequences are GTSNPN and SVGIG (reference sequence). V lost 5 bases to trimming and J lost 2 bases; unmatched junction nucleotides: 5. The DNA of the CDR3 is TGTGCCTGGGGAACTAGCGGGTCCACAGATACGCAGTATTTT. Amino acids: CAWGTSGSTDTQYF.

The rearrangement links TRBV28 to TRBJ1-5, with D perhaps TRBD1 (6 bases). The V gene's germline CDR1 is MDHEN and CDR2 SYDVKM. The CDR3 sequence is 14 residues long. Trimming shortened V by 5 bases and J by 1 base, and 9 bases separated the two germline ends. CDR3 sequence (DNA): TGTGCCAGCAGTCGGACAGACAGCAATCAGCCCCAGCATTTT. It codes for CASSRTDSNQPQHF.

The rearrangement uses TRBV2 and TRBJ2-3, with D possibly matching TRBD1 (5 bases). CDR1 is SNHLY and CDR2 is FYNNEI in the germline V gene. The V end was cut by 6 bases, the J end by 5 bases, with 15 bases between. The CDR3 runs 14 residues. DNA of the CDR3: TGTGCCAGCAGCTCCAGGGCGTTTGTAGATACGCAGTATTTT. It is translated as CASSSRAFVDTQYF.

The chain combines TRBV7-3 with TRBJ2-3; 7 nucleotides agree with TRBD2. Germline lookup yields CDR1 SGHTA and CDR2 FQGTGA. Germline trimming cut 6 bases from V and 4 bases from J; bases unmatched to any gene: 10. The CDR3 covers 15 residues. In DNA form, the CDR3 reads TGTGCCAGCAGTTCCGGGACTACCAATCCAGATACGCAGTATTTT. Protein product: CASSSGTTNPDTQYF.

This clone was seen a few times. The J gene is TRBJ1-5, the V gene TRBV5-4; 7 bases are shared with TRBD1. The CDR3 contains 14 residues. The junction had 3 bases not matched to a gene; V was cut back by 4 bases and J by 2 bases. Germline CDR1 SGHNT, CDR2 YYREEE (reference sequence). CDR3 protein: CASSHQGGNQPQHF. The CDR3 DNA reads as TGTGCCAGCAGCCACCAGGGGGGCAATCAGCCCCAGCATTTT.

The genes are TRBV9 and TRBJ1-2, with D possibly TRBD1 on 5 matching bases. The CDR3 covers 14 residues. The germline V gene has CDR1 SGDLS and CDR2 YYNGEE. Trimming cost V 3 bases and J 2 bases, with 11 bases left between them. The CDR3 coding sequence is TGTGCCAGCAGCGGGACAAGTTCCAACTATGGCTACACCTTC. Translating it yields CASSGTSSNYGYTF.

The CDR3 coding sequence is TGCGCCAGCAGCCTTTTTGAGGGACAGGGAGTTTACAATGAGCAGTTCTTC. It encodes CASSLFEGQGVYNEQFF. This chain links TRBV5-1 with TRBJ2-1, with TRBD1 identical over 9 bases. Germline V gene data show CDR1 as SGHRS and CDR2 as YFSETQ. CDR3 length: 17 amino acids. V lost 4 bases to trimming and J lost 4 bases; unmatched junction nucleotides: 12.

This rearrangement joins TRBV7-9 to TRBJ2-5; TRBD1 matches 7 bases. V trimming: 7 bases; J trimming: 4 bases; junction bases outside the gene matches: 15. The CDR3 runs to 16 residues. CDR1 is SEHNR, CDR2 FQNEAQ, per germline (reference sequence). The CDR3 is CASNNNPDRAGETQYF. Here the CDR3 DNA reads TGTGCCAGCAACAATAACCCTGACAGGGCAGGAGAGACCCAGTACTTC.

CDR3 residues: CASSEGRTEAFF. CDR3 nucleotides: TGTGCCAGTAGTGAAGGGAGGACTGAAGCTTTCTTT. The gene calls are TRBV19 and TRBJ1-1; D is uncertain. CDR3 length equals 12 residues. Germline CDR1 is LNHDA and CDR2 is SQIVND (reference sequence). V was trimmed by 5 bases and J by 5 bases, leaving 9 bases between them. The full variable domain, with the rest looked up from reference TRBV19 and TRBJ1-1, is DGGITQSPKYLFRKEGQNVTLSCEQNLNHDAMYWYRQDPGQGLRLIYYSQIVNDFQKGDIAEGYSVSREKKESFPLTVTSAQKNPTAFYLCASSEGRTEAFFGQGTRLTVV.

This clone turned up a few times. The CDR3 DNA sequence: TGCGCCAGCAGCCAAGGTGGGCAAAGCAGAGAGTTCTTC. Translation gives CASSQGGQSREFF. The chain joins TRBV4-1 to TRBJ2-1; D is ambiguous. The CDR3 is made up of 13 amino acids. CDR1 is MGHRA and CDR2 is YSYEKL in the germline V gene. V was pared by 1 base and J by 14 bases, with 15 bases between.

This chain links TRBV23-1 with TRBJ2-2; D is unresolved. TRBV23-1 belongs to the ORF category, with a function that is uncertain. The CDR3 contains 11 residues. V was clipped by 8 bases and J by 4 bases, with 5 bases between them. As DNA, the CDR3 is TGCGCCAGCCCGGGCACCGGGGAGCTGTTTTTT. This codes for CASPGTGELFF.

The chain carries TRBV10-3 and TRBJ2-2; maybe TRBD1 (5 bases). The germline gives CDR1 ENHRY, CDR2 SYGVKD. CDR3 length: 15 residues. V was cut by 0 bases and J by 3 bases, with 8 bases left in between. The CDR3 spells CAISESSGYTGELFF. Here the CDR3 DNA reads TGTGCCATCAGTGAGTCGTCAGGGTACACCGGGGAGCTGTTTTTT.

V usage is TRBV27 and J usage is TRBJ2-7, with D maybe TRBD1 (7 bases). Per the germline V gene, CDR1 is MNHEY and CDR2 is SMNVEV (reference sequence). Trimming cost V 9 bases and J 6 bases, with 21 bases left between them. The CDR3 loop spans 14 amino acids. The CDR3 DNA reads TGTGCCAGTAAAGCTAGACTGCAGGGGGGCGAGCAGTACTTC. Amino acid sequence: CASKARLQGGEQYF.

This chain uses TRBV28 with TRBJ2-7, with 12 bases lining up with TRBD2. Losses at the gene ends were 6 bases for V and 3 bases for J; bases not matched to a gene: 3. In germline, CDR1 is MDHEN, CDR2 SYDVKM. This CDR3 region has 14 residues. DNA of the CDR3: TGTGCCAGCAGCTGGACTAGCGGGAACTACGAGCAGTACTTC. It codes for CASSWTSGNYEQYF.

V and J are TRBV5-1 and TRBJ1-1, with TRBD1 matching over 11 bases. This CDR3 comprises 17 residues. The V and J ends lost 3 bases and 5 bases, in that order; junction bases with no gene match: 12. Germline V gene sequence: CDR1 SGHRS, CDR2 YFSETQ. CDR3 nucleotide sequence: TGCGCCAGCAGCTGGGGGGACAGGGGGTTCGGAGTTACTGAAGCTTTCTTT. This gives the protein CASSWGDRGFGVTEAFF.

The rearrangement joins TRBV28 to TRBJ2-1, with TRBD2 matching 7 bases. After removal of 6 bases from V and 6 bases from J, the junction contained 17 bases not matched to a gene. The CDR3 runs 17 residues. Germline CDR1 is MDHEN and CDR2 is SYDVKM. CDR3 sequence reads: CASSPVAGEGRPNEQFF. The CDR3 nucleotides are TGTGCCAGCAGCCCCGTAGCCGGGGAGGGGCGTCCCAATGAGCAGTTCTTC.